These 19 T cell receptor beta chains were all obtained from the same sample, sequenced in a study of blood T cell repertoires in COVID-19. Assay used: immunoSEQ multiplex PCR; TCRdb lists only in-frame clones, some missing. The sample shows about 80,000 clones, roughly 85% of them seen only once. The specimen was peripheral blood. The receptor source for this set is a man younger than 45 with acute or convalescent COVID-19.

The rearrangement joins TRBV10-3 to TRBJ2-1; 8 positions agree with TRBD2. V lost 3 bases and J lost 7; bases outside the gene matches: 11. The CDR3 consists of 16 residues. Germline CDR1 reads ENHRY; CDR2 reads SYGVKD. The DNA for the CDR3 is TGTGCCATCAGTGAAAGAAAAACTAGCGGAGGGAATGAGCAGTTCTTC. Translation: CAISERKTSGGNEQFF.

V gene TRBV18 combines with J gene TRBJ2-3; TRBD1 might be the D (6 bases). This CDR3 comprises 14 residues. Trimming removed 2 bases from V and 4 bases from J, with 10 bases in between. CDR1 and CDR2 from the germline V gene are KGHSH and LQKENI. Here the CDR3 DNA reads TGTGCCAGCTCACCAACACAGGGTGCAGATACGCAGTATTTT. Its protein is CASSPTQGADTQYF. Full variable domain (rest looked up from reference TRBV18 and TRBJ2-3): NAGVMQNPRHLVRRRGQEARLRCSPMKGHSHVYWYRQLPEEGLKFMVYLQKENIIDESGMPKERFSAEFPKEGPSILRIQQVVRGDSAAYFCASSPTQGADTQYFGPGTRLTVL.

This clone was detected once. J is TRBJ2-7 and V is TRBV27; 7 bases line up with TRBD2. Germline CDR1 and CDR2: MNHEY and SMNVEV (reference sequence). V lost 5 bases and J lost 6; bases outside the gene matches: 7. The length of the CDR3 is 13 residues. CDR3: CASSPQLATEQYF. CDR3 DNA: TGTGCCAGCAGTCCCCAACTAGCGACCGAGCAGTACTTC.

This clone has only a few counts. The gene calls are TRBV7-2 and TRBJ2-7; weak D call: TRBD2 (6 bases). The CDR3 is 15 residues long. The germline gives CDR1 SGHTA, CDR2 FQGNSA. The ends were cut back, 5 bases at V and 5 bases at J, with 19 bases in the middle. CDR3 sequence (DNA): TGTGCCAGCAGCGGTAGCGGAGGAATATATGACGAGCAGTACTTC. It specifies CASSGSGGIYDEQYF.

This chain connects TRBV5-1 to TRBJ1-6; TRBD1 matches at 12 bases. The CDR3 consists of 16 residues. The germline gives CDR1 SGHRS, CDR2 YFSETQ. J gave up 8 bases and V 3 bases, and 6 bases lay outside the gene matches. CDR3 DNA sequence: TGCGCCAGCAGCTCGGGACAGGGGGCGAATTATTCACCCCTCCACTTT. This encodes CASSSGQGANYSPLHF.

CDR3: CASSQVSSGFNEKLFF. CDR3 in DNA: TGTGCCAGCAGCCAAGTATCTTCAGGGTTTAATGAAAAACTGTTTTTT. The chain combines TRBV4-2 with TRBJ1-4; D might be TRBD1 (5 bases). The germline V and J ends were trimmed by 1 base and 4 bases, with 13 bases remaining between them. The germline gives CDR1 LGHNA, CDR2 YNFKEQ. CDR3 length equals 16 residues.

The chain links TRBV6-1 to TRBJ1-4, with a weak D call TRBD1 (6 bases). CDR1 and CDR2 (germline): MNHNS, SASEGT. Trimming removed 3 bases from V and 0 bases from J, with 8 bases in between. The CDR3 is 15 residues long. The CDR3 region has the DNA TGTGCCAGCAGTGACAGGGGATCAACTAATGAAAAACTGTTTTTT. This encodes CASSDRGSTNEKLFF.

The V gene is TRBV29-1, the J gene TRBJ1-1; D gene ambiguous. CDR1 SQVTM and CDR2 ANQGSEA come from the germline V gene. The CDR3 consists of 16 residues. Trimming took off 1 base at V and 7 bases at J, with 22 bases between the two ends. The DNA for the CDR3 is TGCAGCGTTGAAGGCTCACGTGGGAGACTGACCGTTGAAGCTTTCTTT. Its translation is CSVEGSRGRLTVEAFF.

The chain couples TRBV29-1 to TRBJ1-4; 9 bases agree with TRBD1. CDR3 length equals 13 residues. V lost 4 bases to trimming and J lost 8 bases; unmatched junction nucleotides: 5. From germline, CDR1 is SQVTM and CDR2 ANQGSEA. The CDR3 DNA is TGCAGCGTTGGGGGACAGGGTGGAGAAAAACTGTTTTTT. Amino acid sequence: CSVGGQGGEKLFF.

CDR3 region: CASENRDSGNTIYF. The CDR3 nucleotides read TGTGCCAGCGAGAACAGGGACTCTGGAAACACCATATATTTT. The chain recombines TRBV19 with TRBJ1-3, with a weak D call TRBD1 (6 bases). This CDR3 has 14 amino acids. Germline V gene sequence: CDR1 LNHDA, CDR2 SQIVND (reference sequence). V gave up 9 bases and J gave up 0 bases, with 12 bases separating them. Looking up the rest from reference TRBV19 and TRBJ1-3 gives the full variable domain: DGGITQSPKYLFRKEGQNVTLSCEQNLNHDAMYWYRQDPGQGLRLIYYSQIVNDFQKGDIAEGYSVSREKKESFPLTVTSAQKNPTAFYLCASENRDSGNTIYFGEGSWLTVV.

The CDR3 protein is CACVNRGGSETQYF. CDR3 in DNA: TGTGCCTGCGTTAACAGGGGAGGATCAGAGACCCAGTACTTC. The chain uses TRBV30 and TRBJ2-5; D might be TRBD1 (7 bases). The CDR3 consists of 14 residues. Germline assignment: CDR1 GTSNPN and CDR2 SVGIG (reference sequence). Deletions cut 6 bases from V and 4 bases from J, with 18 bases between.

This clone was recorded a few times. This chain uses TRBV7-9 with TRBJ2-7; D may be TRBD2 (6 bases). This CDR3 has 12 amino acids. Germline lookup yields CDR1 SEHNR and CDR2 FQNEAQ (reference sequence). With 4 bases removed from V and 7 bases from J, the gap between germline ends came to 11 bases. CDR3 in DNA: TGTGCCAGCAGCTACGGGGGTACGGAGCAGTACTTC. It is translated as CASSYGGTEQYF.

The chain employs TRBV9 and TRBJ2-7; TRBD1 matches at 10 bases. This CDR3 has 15 residues. Losses at the gene ends were 1 base for V and 5 bases for J; bases not matched to a gene: 6. Germline CDR1 reads SGDLS; CDR2 reads YYNGEE. The CDR3 region is CASSVSGTGANEQYF. As DNA, the CDR3 is TGTGCCAGCAGCGTATCTGGGACAGGGGCCAACGAGCAGTACTTC.

The chain is built from TRBV2 and TRBJ1-4, with 7 bases lining up with TRBD1. The CDR3 runs to 15 residues. Germline V lookup: CDR1 SNHLY, CDR2 FYNNEI. The V segment lost 6 bases and the J segment 4 bases; nucleotides outside the gene matches: 8. CDR3 in amino acids: CASRATGTVNEKLFF. In DNA, the CDR3 is TGTGCCAGCAGAGCTACCGGGACAGTTAATGAAAAACTGTTTTTT.

V is TRBV10-1 and J is TRBJ2-2; D may be TRBD2 (6 bases). Trimming took off 2 bases at V and 8 bases at J, with 12 bases between the two ends. The CDR3 runs 14 residues. CDR1 and CDR2 from the germline V gene are WNHNN and SYGVQD (reference sequence). The CDR3 bases are TGCGCCAGCAGTGAGAGGCGGGACTTTGGGGAGCTGTTTTTT. This codes for CASSERRDFGELFF.

This chain links TRBV28 with TRBJ2-5; weak D call: TRBD2 (6 bases). V was trimmed by 6 bases and J by 1 base, leaving 12 bases between them. Germline loops: CDR1 MDHEN, CDR2 SYDVKM. CDR3 size: 14 residues. CDR3 amino acids: CASSPGGTQETQYF. DNA for the CDR3: TGTGCCAGCAGCCCTGGGGGGACCCAAGAGACCCAGTACTTC.

The chain is built from TRBV28 and TRBJ1-2, with D tentatively TRBD1 (6 bases). V lost 7 bases and J lost 5, with 11 bases in between. Per germline, CDR1 MDHEN and CDR2 SYDVKM. The CDR3 runs to 12 residues. This CDR3 reads CASTPDRYGYTF. The CDR3 DNA sequence: TGTGCCAGCACCCCGGACAGATATGGCTACACCTTC.

This chain connects TRBV5-1 to TRBJ2-5, with TRBD1 matching over 8 bases. The germline gives CDR1 SGHRS, CDR2 YFSETQ. The CDR3 sequence is 15 residues long. Unmatched junction bases numbered 6, after V lost 0 bases and J lost 5 bases. The CDR3 spells CASSLGSGGAETQYF. In DNA form, the CDR3 reads TGCGCCAGCAGCTTGGGGTCAGGGGGCGCGGAGACCCAGTACTTC.

The rearrangement uses TRBV28 and TRBJ1-5; D unresolved. CDR3 length: 11 residues. V was trimmed by 4 bases and J by 6 bases, leaving 4 bases between them. Germline V gene lookup returns CDR1 MDHEN and CDR2 SYDVKM. The CDR3 loop is CASSSGQPQHF. DNA for the CDR3: TGTGCCAGCAGTTCCGGTCAGCCCCAGCATTTT.